These 18 T cell receptor beta chains were all obtained from the same sample, sequenced in a study of shared clonotypes between healthy human individuals. The repertoire was sequenced with immunoSEQ multiplex PCR; TCRdb's copy has only in-frame clones and lacks some. The sample records 600,000 to 800,000 clones, 72% being singletons. Sample: memory CD4+ T cells sorted from blood. Specified subset: CD45RA-negative fraction. The source is a woman in her 30s in good health.

The rearrangement uses TRBV5-1 and TRBJ2-5; weak D call: TRBD1 (5 bases). V lost 4 bases to trimming and J lost 2 bases, with 12 bases between them. The CDR3 is 14 amino acids. From germline, CDR1 is SGHRS and CDR2 YFSETQ. Written as DNA, the CDR3 is TGCGCCAGCAGCCGCGACAGTGCACAAGAGACCCAGTACTTC. Its translation is CASSRDSAQETQYF.

V and J are TRBV27 and TRBJ1-2; 7 nucleotides agree with TRBD1. This CDR3 is built from 14 residues. Germline V CDR1 and CDR2: MNHEY, SMNVEV (reference sequence). V trimming: 6 bases; J trimming: 6 bases; junction bases outside the gene matches: 10. The CDR3 loop is CASRRLGGADGYTF. In DNA, the CDR3 is TGTGCCAGCAGACGTCTAGGGGGCGCGGATGGCTACACCTTC.

About this clone: The junction departs from germline at one end; a sequencing error may be responsible. The rearrangement uses TRBV11-2 and TRBJ2-5; 8 bases align to TRBD2. The DNA end is a closer match to TRBJ2-7, so the J assignment may be wrong. CDR1 and CDR2 (germline): SGHAT, FQNNGV. The CDR3 totals 14 residues. This CDR3 reads CACTRGTSSSEQYF. The CDR3 nucleotides are TGTGCCTGCACAAGAGGGACTAGTTCCTCCGAGCAGTACTTC.

CDR3 loop: CASTWGVLGNQPQHF. Written as DNA, the CDR3 is TGTGCCAGCACCTGGGGGGTTTTAGGCAATCAGCCCCAGCATTTT. This chain links TRBV28 with TRBJ1-5; the D gene is possibly TRBD1 (5 bases). There are 15 residues in the CDR3. Per germline, CDR1 MDHEN and CDR2 SYDVKM. The ends were cut back, 7 bases at V and 2 bases at J, with 15 bases in the middle.

Turning to this clone: A far larger clone differs by one base, so this is likely a read error. Other DNA sequences of this sample code for an identical CDR3. V and J are TRBV27 and TRBJ2-2, with D perhaps TRBD2 (6 bases). The CDR3 is 14 residues long. Germline CDR1 is MNHEY and CDR2 is SMNVEV (reference sequence). V was shortened by 2 bases and J by 5 bases, with 9 bases between the two germline ends. CDR3 in DNA: TGTGCCAGCAGTTTACTAGCGAGTACCGGGGAGCTGTTTTTT. The encoded protein is CASSLLASTGELFF.

V gene TRBV7-9 combines with J gene TRBJ1-3; D is undetermined. In germline, CDR1 is SEHNR, CDR2 FQNEAQ (reference sequence). This CDR3 has 14 amino acids. Trimming took off 5 bases at V and 2 bases at J, with 10 bases between the two ends. CDR3 sequence reads: CASSLPSAGNTIYF. The CDR3, as DNA: TGTGCCAGCAGCCTTCCATCGGCTGGAAACACCATATATTTT. Using reference TRBV7-9 and TRBJ1-3 for the parts outside the CDR3, the full variable domain is DTGVSQNPRHKITKRGQNVTFRCDPISEHNRLYWYRQTLGQGPEFLTYFQNEAQLEKSRLLSDRFSAERPKGSFSTLEIQRTEQGDSAMYLCASSLPSAGNTIYFGEGSWLTVV.

This rearrangement joins TRBV11-2 to TRBJ2-1; 7 bases line up with TRBD2. Germline V gene data show CDR1 as SGHAT and CDR2 as FQNNGV. V lost 0 bases to trimming and J lost 9 bases; unmatched junction nucleotides: 20. CDR3 length: 19 amino acids. CDR3 loop: CASSLEGLSTLRTRGEQFF. DNA for the CDR3: TGTGCCAGCAGCTTAGAGGGACTATCGACGCTCAGAACGAGGGGTGAGCAGTTCTTC.

This clone was counted a single time. The chain employs TRBV5-1 and TRBJ2-1; D perhaps matches TRBD2 (5 bases). This CDR3 spans 14 amino acids. Per germline, CDR1 SGHRS and CDR2 YFSETQ. The V end lost 0 bases, the J end lost 6 bases, and 10 bases lay between the germline ends. Here the CDR3 DNA reads TGCGCCAGCAGCTTGGATGTGGCGGGCAATGAGCAGTTCTTC. It encodes CASSLDVAGNEQFF.

The rearrangement joins TRBV19 to TRBJ2-3; TRBD2 agrees at 11 bases. CDR3 length: 15 residues. Germline V lookup: CDR1 LNHDA, CDR2 SQIVND (reference sequence). Trimming removed 4 bases from V and 2 bases from J; junction bases left unmatched: 2. CDR3 DNA sequence: TGTGCCAGTAGTAGGGGACTAGCGGTCACAGATACGCAGTATTTT. Translated, it gives CASSRGLAVTDTQYF.

The rearrangement joins TRBV15 to TRBJ1-2; D is perhaps TRBD1 (5 bases). The CDR3 covers 15 residues. From germline, CDR1 is LNHNV and CDR2 YYDKDF (reference sequence). V gave up 1 base and J gave up 10 bases, with 19 bases separating them. The CDR3 loop is CATSRALAGRADYTF. The CDR3 nucleotides are TGTGCCACCAGCAGAGCTTTGGCTGGCAGGGCCGACTACACCTTC.

This clone appeared a single time. V usage is TRBV7-8 and J usage is TRBJ1-5; 8 positions match TRBD1. Germline V gives CDR1 SGHVS, CDR2 FQNEAQ. CDR3 size: 16 residues. Germline trimming cut 2 bases from V and 4 bases from J; bases unmatched to any gene: 7. CDR3 amino acids: CASSLLGTGQNQPQHF. In DNA form, the CDR3 reads TGTGCCAGCAGCTTACTTGGGACAGGACAAAATCAGCCCCAGCATTTT.

Remarks on this clone: Other DNA sequences from this sample encode an identical CDR3 as well. The chain joins TRBV27 to TRBJ2-5; no reliable D call. V was clipped by 2 bases and J by 0 bases, with 1 base between them. The germline CDR1 and CDR2 sequences are MNHEY and SMNVEV (reference sequence). This CDR3 has 12 residues. The CDR3 DNA reads TGTGCCAGCAGTTTAGACCAAGAGACCCAGTACTTC. Translated: CASSLDQETQYF.

The genes are TRBV27 and TRBJ1-2, with TRBD1 matching over 9 bases. CDR3 length equals 15 residues. The germline V gene has CDR1 MNHEY and CDR2 SMNVEV (reference sequence). Losses at the gene ends were 5 bases for V and 11 bases for J; bases not matched to a gene: 15. The CDR3 loop reads CASSLDGQGFRHYTF. The CDR3 bases are TGTGCCAGCAGTCTGGACGGACAGGGGTTTAGGCATTACACCTTC.

V usage is TRBV28 and J usage is TRBJ2-1; no clear D gene. This CDR3 has 14 residues. In germline, CDR1 is MDHEN, CDR2 SYDVKM. V gave up 8 bases and J gave up 7 bases, with 18 bases separating them. CDR3 in DNA: TGTGCCAGCGGAGAGTCCTTGGGGTCGAATGAGCAGTTCTTC. This codes for CASGESLGSNEQFF.

This rearrangement joins TRBV15 to TRBJ2-1, with TRBD2 identical over 13 bases. Germline V lookup: CDR1 LNHNV, CDR2 YYDKDF (reference sequence). The ends lost 1 base at V and 4 bases at J; junction bases unmatched: 4. There are 17 residues in the CDR3. CDR3 amino acids: CATSRALTSGGYNEQFF. The CDR3 nucleotides are TGTGCCACCAGCAGAGCACTGACTAGCGGGGGGTACAATGAGCAGTTCTTC.

The chain combines TRBV28 with TRBJ1-1, with 7 bases matching TRBD1. V lost 6 bases, J lost 5 bases, and 9 bases stayed unmatched. The CDR3 totals 14 residues. Germline assignment: CDR1 MDHEN and CDR2 SYDVKM. CDR3 in amino acids: CASRSRQGWTEAFF. CDR3 sequence (DNA): TGTGCCAGCAGATCCCGACAGGGATGGACTGAAGCTTTCTTT. Variable domain in full (rest from reference TRBV28 and TRBJ1-1): DVKVTQSSRYLVKRTGEKVFLECVQDMDHENMFWYRQDPGLGLRLIYFSYDVKMKEKGDIPEGYSVSREKKERFSLILESASTNQTSMYLCASRSRQGWTEAFFGQGTRLTVV.

The chain carries TRBV11-3 and TRBJ2-1, with 10 bases matching TRBD2. Trimming took 5 bases from V and 6 from J; bases not matched to a gene: 10. CDR3 length: 16 residues. CDR1 and CDR2 (germline): SGHNT, YENEEA. CDR3: CASSALAGGTANEQFF. In DNA form, the CDR3 reads TGTGCCAGCAGCGCTTTAGCGGGAGGCACCGCCAATGAGCAGTTCTTC.

Comment on this clone: The sample contains more than one DNA sequence encoding this CDR3. This chain uses TRBV5-1 with TRBJ1-5; 7 bases agree with TRBD1. V was clipped by 0 bases and J by 6 bases; unmatched bases: 6. The length of the CDR3 is 15 residues. Germline loops: CDR1 SGHRS, CDR2 YFSETQ. This CDR3 is CASSLGDRDSQPQHF. The CDR3 nucleotides read TGCGCCAGCAGCTTGGGAGACAGGGATAGTCAGCCCCAGCATTTT.